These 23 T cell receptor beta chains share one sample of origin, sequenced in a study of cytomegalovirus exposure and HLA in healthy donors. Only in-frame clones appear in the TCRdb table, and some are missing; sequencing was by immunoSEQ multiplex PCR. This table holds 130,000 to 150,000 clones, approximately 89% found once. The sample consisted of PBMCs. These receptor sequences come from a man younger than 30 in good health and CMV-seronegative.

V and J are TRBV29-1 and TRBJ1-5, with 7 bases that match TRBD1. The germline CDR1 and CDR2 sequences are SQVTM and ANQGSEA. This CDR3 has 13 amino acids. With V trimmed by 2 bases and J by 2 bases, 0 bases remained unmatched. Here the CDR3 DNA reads TGCAGCGTTGAAACAGGGGGCAATCAGCCCCAGCATTTT. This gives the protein CSVETGGNQPQHF.

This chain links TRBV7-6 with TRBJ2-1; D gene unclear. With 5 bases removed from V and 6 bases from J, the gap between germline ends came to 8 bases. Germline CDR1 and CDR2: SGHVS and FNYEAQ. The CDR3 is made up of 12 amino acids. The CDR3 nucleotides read TGTGCCAGCAGCCCTAGTTTCAATGAGCAGTTCTTC. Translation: CASSPSFNEQFF.

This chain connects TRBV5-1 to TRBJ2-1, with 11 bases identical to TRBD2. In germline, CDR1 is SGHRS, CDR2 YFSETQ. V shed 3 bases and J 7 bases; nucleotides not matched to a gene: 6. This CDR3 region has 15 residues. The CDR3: CASSSLAGAGNEQFF. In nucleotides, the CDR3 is TGCGCCAGCAGCTCACTAGCGGGGGCAGGTAATGAGCAGTTCTTC.

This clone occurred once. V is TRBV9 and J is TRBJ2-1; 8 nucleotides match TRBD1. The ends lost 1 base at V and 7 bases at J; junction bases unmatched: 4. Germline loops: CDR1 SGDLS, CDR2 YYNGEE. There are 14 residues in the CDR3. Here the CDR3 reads CASSVWDRPNEQFF. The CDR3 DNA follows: TGTGCCAGCAGCGTATGGGACAGGCCTAATGAGCAGTTCTTC.

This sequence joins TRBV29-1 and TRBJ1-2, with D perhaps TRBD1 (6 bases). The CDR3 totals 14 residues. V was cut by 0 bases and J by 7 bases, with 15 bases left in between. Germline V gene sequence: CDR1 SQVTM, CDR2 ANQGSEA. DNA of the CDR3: TGCAGCGTTGAAGATCATGAGGACAGCTTTGGCTACACCTTC. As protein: CSVEDHEDSFGYTF. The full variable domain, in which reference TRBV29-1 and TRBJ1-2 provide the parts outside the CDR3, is SAVISQKPSRDICQRGTSLTIQCQVDSQVTMMFWYRQQPGQSLTLIATANQGSEATYESGFVIDKFPISRPNLTFSTLTVSNMSPEDSSIYLCSVEDHEDSFGYTFGSGTRLTVV.

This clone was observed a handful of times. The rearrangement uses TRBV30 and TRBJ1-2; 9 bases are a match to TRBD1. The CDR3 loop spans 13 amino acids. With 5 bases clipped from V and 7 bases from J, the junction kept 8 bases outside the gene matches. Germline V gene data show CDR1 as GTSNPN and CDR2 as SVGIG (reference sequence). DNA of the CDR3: TGTGCCTGGGCCCGGGACAGGGTACGTGGCTACACCTTC. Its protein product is CAWARDRVRGYTF.

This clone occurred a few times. CDR3 residues: CASRGVGGNQPQHF. The CDR3 nucleotides read TGTGCCAGTAGGGGGGTTGGGGGGAATCAGCCCCAGCATTTT. The chain couples TRBV19 to TRBJ1-5; D is perhaps TRBD1 (5 bases). The CDR3 sequence is 14 residues long. Between the trimmed V and J ends, which lost 6 bases and 4 bases, there was a span of 13 bases. CDR1 is LNHDA, CDR2 SQIVND, per germline (reference sequence).

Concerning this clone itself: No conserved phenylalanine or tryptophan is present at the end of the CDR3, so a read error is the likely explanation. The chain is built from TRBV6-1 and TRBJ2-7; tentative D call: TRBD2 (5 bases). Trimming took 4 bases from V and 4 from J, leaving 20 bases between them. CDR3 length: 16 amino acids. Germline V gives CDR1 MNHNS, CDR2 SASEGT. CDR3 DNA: TGTGCCAGCAGTGGACACTGGACTGAACGGGATTACGAGCAGTACATC. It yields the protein CASSGHWTERDYEQYI.

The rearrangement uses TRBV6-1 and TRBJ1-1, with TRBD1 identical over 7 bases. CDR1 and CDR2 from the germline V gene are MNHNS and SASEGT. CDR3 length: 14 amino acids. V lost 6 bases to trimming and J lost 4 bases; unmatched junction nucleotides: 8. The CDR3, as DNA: TGTGCCAGCAGCCCGACAGGGAGTGGCACTGAAGCTTTCTTT. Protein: CASSPTGSGTEAFF.

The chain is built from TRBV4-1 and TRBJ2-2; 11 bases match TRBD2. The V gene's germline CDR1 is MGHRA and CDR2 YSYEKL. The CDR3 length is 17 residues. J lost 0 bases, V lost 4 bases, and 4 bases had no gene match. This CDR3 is CASSLLAGGTNTGELFF. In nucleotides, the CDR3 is TGCGCCAGCAGCCTGTTAGCGGGAGGGACGAACACCGGGGAGCTGTTTTTT.

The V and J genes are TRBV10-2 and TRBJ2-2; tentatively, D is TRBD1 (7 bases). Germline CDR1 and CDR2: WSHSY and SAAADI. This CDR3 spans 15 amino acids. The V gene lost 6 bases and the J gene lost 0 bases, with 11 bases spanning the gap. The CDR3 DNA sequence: TGCGCCAGCAGGGAGGGACAGTCGAACACCGGGGAGCTGTTTTTT. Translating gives CASREGQSNTGELFF.

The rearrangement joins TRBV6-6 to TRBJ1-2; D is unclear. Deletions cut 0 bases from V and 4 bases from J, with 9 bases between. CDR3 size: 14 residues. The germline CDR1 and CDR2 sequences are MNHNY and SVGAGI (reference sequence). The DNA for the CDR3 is TGTGCCAGCAGTTACTCGGCACAGAGCTATGGCTACACCTTC. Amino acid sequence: CASSYSAQSYGYTF.

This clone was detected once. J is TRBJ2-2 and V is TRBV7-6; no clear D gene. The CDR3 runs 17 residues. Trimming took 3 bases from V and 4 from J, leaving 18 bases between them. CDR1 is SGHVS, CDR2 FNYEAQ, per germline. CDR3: CASSFAAAPAPTGELFF. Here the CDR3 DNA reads TGTGCCAGCAGCTTTGCGGCGGCTCCTGCGCCCACCGGGGAGCTGTTTTTT.

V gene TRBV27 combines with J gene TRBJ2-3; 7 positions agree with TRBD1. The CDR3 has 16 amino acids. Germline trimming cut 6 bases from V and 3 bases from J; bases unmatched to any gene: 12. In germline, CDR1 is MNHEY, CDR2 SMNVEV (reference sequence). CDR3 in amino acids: CASRKAGGMLTDTQYF. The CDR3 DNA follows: TGTGCCAGCAGGAAGGCAGGGGGAATGTTGACAGATACGCAGTATTTT.

The CDR3 DNA reads as TGTGCCAGCTCACGCGGACAGGGGGAGTACGAGCAGTACGTC. This sequence encodes CASSRGQGEYEQYV. V usage is TRBV18 and J usage is TRBJ2-7; 10 nucleotides align to TRBD1. There are 14 residues in the CDR3. V trimming: 4 bases; J trimming: 4 bases; junction bases outside the gene matches: 4. Germline-derived CDR1 and CDR2 are KGHSH and LQKENI.

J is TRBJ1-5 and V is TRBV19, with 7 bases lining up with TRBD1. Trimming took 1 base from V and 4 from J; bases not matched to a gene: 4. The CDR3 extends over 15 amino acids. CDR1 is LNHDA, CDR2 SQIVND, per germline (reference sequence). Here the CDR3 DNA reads TGTGCCAGTAGTATAGGGTCAGGGGGTAATCAGCCCCAGCATTTT. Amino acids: CASSIGSGGNQPQHF.

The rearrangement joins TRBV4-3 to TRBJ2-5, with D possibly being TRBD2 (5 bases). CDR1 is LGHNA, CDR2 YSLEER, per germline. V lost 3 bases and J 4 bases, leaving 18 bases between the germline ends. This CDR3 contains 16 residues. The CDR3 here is CASSHSSGDVRETQYF. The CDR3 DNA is TGCGCCAGCAGCCACTCCAGCGGAGACGTTAGAGAGACCCAGTACTTC.

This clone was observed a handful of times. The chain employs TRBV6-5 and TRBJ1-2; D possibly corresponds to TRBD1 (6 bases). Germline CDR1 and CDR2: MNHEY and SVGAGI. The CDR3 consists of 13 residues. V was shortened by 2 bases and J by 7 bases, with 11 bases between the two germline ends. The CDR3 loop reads CASSYPTGLGYTF. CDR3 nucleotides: TGTGCCAGCAGTTACCCGACAGGTCTTGGCTACACCTTC.

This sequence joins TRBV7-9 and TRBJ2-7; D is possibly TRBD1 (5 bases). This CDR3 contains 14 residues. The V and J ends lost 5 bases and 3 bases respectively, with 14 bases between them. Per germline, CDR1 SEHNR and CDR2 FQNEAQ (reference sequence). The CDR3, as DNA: TGTGCCAGCAGCCCCTACAGGTATCTCTACGAGCAGTACTTC. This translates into CASSPYRYLYEQYF.

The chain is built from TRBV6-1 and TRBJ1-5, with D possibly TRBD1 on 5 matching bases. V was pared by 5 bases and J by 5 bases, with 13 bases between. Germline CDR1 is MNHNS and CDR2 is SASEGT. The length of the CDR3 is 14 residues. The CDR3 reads CASSIKGRDQPQHF. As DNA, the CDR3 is TGTGCCAGCAGTATCAAGGGCAGGGATCAGCCCCAGCATTTT.

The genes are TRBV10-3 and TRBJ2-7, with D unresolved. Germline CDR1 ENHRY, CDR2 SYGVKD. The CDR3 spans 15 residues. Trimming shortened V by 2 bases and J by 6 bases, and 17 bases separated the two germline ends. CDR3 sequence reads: CAISEMQAHLTEQYV. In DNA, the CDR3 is TGTGCCATCAGTGAGATGCAGGCCCACCTGACCGAGCAGTACGTC.

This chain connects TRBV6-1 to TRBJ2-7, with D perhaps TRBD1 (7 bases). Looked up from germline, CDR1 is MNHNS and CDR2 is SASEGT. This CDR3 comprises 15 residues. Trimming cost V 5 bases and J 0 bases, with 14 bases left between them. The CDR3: CASSPGGSNSYEQYF. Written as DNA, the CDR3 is TGTGCCAGCAGTCCAGGGGGGTCGAACTCCTACGAGCAGTACTTC.

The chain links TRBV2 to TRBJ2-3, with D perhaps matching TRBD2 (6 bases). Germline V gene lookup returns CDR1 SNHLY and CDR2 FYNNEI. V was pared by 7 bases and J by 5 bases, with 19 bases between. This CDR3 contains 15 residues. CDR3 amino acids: CASTLGDSAKDTQYF. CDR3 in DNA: TGTGCCAGCACCCTGGGGGACTCAGCAAAAGATACGCAGTATTTT. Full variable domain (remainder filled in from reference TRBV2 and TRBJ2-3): EPEVTQTPSHQVTQMGQEVILRCVPISNHLYFYWYRQILGQKVEFLVSFYNNEISEKSEIFDDQFSVERPDGSNFTLKIRSTKLEDSAMYFCASTLGDSAKDTQYFGPGTRLTVL.